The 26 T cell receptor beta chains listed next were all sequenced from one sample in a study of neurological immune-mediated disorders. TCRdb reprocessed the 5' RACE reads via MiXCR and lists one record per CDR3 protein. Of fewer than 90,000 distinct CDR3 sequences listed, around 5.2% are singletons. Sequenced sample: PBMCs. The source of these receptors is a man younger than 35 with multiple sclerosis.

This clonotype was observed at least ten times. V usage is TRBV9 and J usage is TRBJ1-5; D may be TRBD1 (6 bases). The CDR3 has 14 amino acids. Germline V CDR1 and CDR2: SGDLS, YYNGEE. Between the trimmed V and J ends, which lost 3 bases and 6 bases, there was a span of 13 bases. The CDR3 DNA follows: TGTGCCAGCAGCGGCGGACAGCCCGGTCAGCCCCAGCATTTT. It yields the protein CASSGGQPGQPQHF.

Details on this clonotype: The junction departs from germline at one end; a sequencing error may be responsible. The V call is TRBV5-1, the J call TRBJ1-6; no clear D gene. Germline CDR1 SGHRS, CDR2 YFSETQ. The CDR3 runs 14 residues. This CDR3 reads CASSLLPVGSPLNF. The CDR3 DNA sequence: TGCGCCAGCAGCTTGTTGCCGGTGGGTTCACCCCTCAACTTT.

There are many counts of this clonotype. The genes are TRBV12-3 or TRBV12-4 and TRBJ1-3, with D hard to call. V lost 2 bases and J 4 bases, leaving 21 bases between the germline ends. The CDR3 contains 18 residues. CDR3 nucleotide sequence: TGTGCCAGCAGTTTAAATCCCCCCGGAACAGCACCAGGAAACACCATATATTTT. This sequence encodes CASSLNPPGTAPGNTIYF.

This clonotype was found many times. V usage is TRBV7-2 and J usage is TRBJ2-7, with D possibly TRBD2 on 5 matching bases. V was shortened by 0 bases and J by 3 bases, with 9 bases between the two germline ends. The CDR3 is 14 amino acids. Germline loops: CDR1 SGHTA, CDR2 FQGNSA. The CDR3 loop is CASSLAAGIYEQYF. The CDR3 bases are TGTGCCAGCAGCTTAGCAGCCGGGATCTACGAGCAGTACTTC.

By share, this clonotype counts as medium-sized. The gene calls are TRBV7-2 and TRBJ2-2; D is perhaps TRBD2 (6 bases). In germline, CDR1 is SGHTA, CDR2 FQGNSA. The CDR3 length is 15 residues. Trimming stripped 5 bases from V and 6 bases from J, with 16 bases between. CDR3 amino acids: CASSVQSGEAGELFF. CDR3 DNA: TGTGCCAGCAGCGTTCAATCGGGGGAGGCCGGGGAGCTGTTTTTT.

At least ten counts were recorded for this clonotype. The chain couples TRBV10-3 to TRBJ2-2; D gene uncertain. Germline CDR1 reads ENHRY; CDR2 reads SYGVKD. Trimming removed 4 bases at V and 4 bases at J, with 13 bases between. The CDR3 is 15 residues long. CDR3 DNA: TGTGCCATCAGTGGGCCTGTGACAAGCACCGGGGAGCTGTTTTTT. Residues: CAISGPVTSTGELFF.

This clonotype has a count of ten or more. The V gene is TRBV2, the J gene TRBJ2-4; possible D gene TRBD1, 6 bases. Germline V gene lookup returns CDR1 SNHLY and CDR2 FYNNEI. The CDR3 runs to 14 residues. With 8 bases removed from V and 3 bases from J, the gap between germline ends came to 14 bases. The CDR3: CASLSGHYKNIQYF. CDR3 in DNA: TGTGCCAGCCTATCGGGACACTACAAAAACATTCAGTACTTC.

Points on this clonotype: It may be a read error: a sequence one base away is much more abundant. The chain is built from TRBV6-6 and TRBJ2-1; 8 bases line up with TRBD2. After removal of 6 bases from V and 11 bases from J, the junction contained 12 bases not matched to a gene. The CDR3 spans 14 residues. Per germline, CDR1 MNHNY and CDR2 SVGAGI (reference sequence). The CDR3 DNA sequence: TGTGCCAGCAGCCGAGCTAGCGGGTGGCTCCAGCAGTTCTTC. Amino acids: CASSRASGWLQQFF.

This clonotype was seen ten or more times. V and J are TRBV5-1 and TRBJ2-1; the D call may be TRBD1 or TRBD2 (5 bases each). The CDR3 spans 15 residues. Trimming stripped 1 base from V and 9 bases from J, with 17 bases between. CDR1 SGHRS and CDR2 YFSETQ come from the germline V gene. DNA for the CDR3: TGCGCCAGCAGCTTGCAAACCGGGACCCCCGGTGAGCAGTTCTTC. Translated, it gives CASSLQTGTPGEQFF.

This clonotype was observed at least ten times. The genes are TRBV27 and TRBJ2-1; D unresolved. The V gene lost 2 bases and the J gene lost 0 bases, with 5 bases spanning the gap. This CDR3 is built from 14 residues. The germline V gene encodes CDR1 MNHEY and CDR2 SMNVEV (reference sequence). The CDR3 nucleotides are TGTGCCAGCAGTTTAGGGCTCTCCTACAATGAGCAGTTCTTC. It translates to CASSLGLSYNEQFF.

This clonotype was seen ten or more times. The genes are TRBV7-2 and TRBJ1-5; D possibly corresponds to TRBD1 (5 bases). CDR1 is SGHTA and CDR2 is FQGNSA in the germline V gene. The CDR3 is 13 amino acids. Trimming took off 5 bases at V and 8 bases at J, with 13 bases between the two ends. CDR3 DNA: TGTGCCAGCAGCCCCAGGGTCGGAGAGCCCCAGCATTTT. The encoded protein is CASSPRVGEPQHF. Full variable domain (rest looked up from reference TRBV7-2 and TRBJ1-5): GAGVSQSPSNKVTEKGKDVELRCDPISGHTALYWYRQSLGQGLEFLIYFQGNSAPDKSGLPSDRFSAERTGGSVSTLTIQRTQQEDSAVYLCASSPRVGEPQHFGDGTRLSIL.

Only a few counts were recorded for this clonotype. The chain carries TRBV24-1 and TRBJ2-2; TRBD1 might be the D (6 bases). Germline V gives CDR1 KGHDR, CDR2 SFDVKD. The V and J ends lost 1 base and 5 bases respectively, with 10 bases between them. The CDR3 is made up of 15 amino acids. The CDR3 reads CATSDFRGKTGELFF. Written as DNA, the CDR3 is TGTGCCACCAGTGATTTCAGGGGAAAAACCGGGGAGCTGTTTTTT.

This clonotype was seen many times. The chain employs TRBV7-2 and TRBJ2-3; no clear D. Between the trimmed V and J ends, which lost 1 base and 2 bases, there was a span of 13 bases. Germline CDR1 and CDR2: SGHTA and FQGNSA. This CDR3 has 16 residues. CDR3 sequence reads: CASSLVADLFTDTQYF. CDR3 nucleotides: TGTGCCAGCAGCTTAGTGGCCGACTTGTTCACAGATACGCAGTATTTT.

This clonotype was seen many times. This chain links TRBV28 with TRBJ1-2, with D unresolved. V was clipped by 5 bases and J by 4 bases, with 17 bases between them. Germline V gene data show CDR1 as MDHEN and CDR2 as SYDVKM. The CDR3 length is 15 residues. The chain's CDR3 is CASSPRRWPIYGYTF. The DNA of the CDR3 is TGTGCCAGCAGTCCGCGTCGGTGGCCCATCTATGGCTACACCTTC.

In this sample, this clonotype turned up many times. Here the CDR3 DNA reads TGTGCCAGCAGCCCCTGGGACAGGCCTAATGAAAAACTGTTTTTT. The encoded protein is CASSPWDRPNEKLFF. The V gene is TRBV9, the J gene TRBJ1-4; 8 nucleotides line up with TRBD1. Germline V CDR1 and CDR2: SGDLS, YYNGEE. V gave up 4 bases and J gave up 3 bases; unmatched junction bases: 5. The CDR3 covers 15 residues.

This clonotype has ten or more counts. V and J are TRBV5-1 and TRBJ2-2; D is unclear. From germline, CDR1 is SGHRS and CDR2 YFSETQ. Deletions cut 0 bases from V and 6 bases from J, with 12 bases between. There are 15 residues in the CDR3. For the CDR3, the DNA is TGCGCCAGCAGCTTGGTTCTCTTCTCTGCCGGGGAGCTGTTTTTT. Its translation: CASSLVLFSAGELFF.

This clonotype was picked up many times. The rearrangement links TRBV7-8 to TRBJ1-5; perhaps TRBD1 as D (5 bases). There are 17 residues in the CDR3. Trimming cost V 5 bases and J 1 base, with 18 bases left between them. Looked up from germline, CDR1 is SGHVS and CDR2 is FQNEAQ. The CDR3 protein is CASSPSRGGPSNQPQHF. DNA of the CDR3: TGTGCCAGCAGCCCCAGTCGCGGGGGACCGAGCAATCAGCCCCAGCATTTT. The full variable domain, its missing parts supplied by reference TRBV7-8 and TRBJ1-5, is GAGVSQSPRYKVAKRGQDVALRCDPISGHVSLFWYQQALGQGPEFLTYFQNEAQLDKSGLPSDRFFAERPEGSVSTLKIQRTQQEDSAVYLCASSPSRGGPSNQPQHFGDGTRLSIL.

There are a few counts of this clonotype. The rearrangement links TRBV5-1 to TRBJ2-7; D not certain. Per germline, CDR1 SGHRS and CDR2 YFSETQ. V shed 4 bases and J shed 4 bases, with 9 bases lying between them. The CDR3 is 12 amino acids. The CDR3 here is CASSKDLYEQYF. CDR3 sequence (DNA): TGCGCCAGCAGCAAGGACCTGTACGAGCAGTACTTC.

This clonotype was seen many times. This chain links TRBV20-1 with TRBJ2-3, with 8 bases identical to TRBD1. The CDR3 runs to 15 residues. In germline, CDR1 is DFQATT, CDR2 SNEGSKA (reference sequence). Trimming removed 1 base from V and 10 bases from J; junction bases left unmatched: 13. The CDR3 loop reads CSARGNSGGPYSQYF. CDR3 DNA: TGCAGTGCTAGAGGCAACTCAGGGGGCCCTTACTCGCAGTATTTT.

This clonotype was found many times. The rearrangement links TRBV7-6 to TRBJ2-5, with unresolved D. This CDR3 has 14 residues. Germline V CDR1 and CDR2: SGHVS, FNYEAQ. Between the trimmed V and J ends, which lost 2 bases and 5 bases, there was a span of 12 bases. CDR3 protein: CASSLQDLRETQYF. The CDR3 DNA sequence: TGTGCCAGCAGCTTACAAGACCTGAGGGAGACCCAGTACTTC.

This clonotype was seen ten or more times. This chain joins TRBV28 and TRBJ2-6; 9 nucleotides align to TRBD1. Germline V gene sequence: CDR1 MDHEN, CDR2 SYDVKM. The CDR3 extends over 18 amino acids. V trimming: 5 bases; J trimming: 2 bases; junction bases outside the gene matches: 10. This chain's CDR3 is CASSDLKQGATGANVLTF. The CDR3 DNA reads TGTGCCAGCAGTGACCTTAAACAGGGGGCAACTGGGGCCAACGTCCTGACTTTC.

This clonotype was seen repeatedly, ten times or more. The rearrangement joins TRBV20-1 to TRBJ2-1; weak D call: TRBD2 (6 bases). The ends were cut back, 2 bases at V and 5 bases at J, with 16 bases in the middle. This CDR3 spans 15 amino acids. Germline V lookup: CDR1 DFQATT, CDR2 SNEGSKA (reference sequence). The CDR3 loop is CSARSPGLTNNEQFF. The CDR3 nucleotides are TGCAGTGCTAGATCTCCGGGACTTACCAACAATGAGCAGTTCTTC.

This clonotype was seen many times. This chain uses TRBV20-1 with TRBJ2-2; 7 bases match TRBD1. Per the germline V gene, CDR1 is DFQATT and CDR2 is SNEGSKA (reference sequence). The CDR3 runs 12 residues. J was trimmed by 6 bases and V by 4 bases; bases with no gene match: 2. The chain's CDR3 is CSAKGGSGELFF. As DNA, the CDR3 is TGCAGTGCTAAAGGGGGCTCCGGGGAGCTGTTTTTT.

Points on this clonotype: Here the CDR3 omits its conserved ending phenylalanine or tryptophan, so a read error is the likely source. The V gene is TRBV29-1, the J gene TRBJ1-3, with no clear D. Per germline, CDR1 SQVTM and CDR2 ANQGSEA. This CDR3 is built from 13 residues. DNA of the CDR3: TGCAGCGTTATAGGAGGATCTGGAAAAACCATATATGTT. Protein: CSVIGGSGKTIYV.

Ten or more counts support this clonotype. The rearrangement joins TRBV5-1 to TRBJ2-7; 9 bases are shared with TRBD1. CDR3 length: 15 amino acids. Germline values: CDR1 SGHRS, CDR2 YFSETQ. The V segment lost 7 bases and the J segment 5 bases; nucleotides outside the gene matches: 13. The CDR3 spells CASGGQGTGTNEQYF. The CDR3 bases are TGCGCCAGCGGAGGACAGGGGACCGGGACAAACGAGCAGTACTTC. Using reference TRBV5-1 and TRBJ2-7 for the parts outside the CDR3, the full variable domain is KAGVTQTPRYLIKTRGQQVTLSCSPISGHRSVSWYQQTPGQGLQFLFEYFSETQRNKGNFPGRFSGRQFSNSRSEMNVSTLELGDSALYLCASGGQGTGTNEQYFGPGTRLTVT.

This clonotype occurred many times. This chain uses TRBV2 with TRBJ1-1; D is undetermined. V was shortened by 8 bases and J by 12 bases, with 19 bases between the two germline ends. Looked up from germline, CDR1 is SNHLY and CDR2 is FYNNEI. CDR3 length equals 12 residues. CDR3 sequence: CASVRNVGNTFF. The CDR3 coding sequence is TGTGCCAGCGTGAGAAATGTAGGGAACACTTTCTTT. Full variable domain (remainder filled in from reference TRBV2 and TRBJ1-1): EPEVTQTPSHQVTQMGQEVILRCVPISNHLYFYWYRQILGQKVEFLVSFYNNEISEKSEIFDDQFSVERPDGSNFTLKIRSTKLEDSAMYFCASVRNVGNTFFGQGTRLTVV.